One sample yielded the 3 T cell receptor beta chains listed below, sequenced in a study of CD8 T cells in ankylosing spondylitis. Whole-study results and caveats: Among TCR beta sequences, a motif of roughly 8 highly homologous variants appeared characteristic of ankylosing spondylitis blood.

TCRdb ran MiXCR on the 5' RACE reads and lists one entry per CDR3 protein. The sample lists approximately 220,000 distinct CDR3 sequences, around 16% occurring once. Their antigen targets remain unknown. Sequencing was performed on blood, either unsorted or a sorted T cell fraction (not recorded which). These receptors came from a male donor with ankylosing spondylitis.

The chain employs TRBV6-5 and TRBJ1-6, with no clear D. Germline V gene sequence: CDR1 MNHEY, CDR2 SVGAGI. V dropped 4 bases and J dropped 9 bases, with 10 bases sitting between them. The CDR3 sequence is 13 residues long. The CDR3 coding sequence is TGTGCCAGCAGTTCGGGCCCGATTTCACCCCTCCACTTT. Translating it yields CASSSGPISPLHF.

The chain is built from TRBV30 and TRBJ2-1; 11 nucleotides align to TRBD2. The CDR3 has 12 amino acids. Trimming removed 6 bases from V and 14 bases from J; junction bases left unmatched: 9. Germline-derived CDR1 and CDR2 are GTSNPN and SVGIG (reference sequence). In nucleotides, the CDR3 is TGTGCCTGCCTCGGACTAGCGGGCCCCGAGTTCTTC. This gives the protein CACLGLAGPEFF.

The chain joins TRBV12-3 or TRBV12-4 to TRBJ2-2; TRBD2 is a possible D gene (6 bases). The CDR3 sequence is 15 residues long. V lost 6 bases and J 4 bases, leaving 15 bases between the germline ends. The CDR3 DNA reads as TGTGCCAGCAGCTCGCGGGACCATGTCACCGGGGAGCTGTTTTTT. Its translation: CASSSRDHVTGELFF.